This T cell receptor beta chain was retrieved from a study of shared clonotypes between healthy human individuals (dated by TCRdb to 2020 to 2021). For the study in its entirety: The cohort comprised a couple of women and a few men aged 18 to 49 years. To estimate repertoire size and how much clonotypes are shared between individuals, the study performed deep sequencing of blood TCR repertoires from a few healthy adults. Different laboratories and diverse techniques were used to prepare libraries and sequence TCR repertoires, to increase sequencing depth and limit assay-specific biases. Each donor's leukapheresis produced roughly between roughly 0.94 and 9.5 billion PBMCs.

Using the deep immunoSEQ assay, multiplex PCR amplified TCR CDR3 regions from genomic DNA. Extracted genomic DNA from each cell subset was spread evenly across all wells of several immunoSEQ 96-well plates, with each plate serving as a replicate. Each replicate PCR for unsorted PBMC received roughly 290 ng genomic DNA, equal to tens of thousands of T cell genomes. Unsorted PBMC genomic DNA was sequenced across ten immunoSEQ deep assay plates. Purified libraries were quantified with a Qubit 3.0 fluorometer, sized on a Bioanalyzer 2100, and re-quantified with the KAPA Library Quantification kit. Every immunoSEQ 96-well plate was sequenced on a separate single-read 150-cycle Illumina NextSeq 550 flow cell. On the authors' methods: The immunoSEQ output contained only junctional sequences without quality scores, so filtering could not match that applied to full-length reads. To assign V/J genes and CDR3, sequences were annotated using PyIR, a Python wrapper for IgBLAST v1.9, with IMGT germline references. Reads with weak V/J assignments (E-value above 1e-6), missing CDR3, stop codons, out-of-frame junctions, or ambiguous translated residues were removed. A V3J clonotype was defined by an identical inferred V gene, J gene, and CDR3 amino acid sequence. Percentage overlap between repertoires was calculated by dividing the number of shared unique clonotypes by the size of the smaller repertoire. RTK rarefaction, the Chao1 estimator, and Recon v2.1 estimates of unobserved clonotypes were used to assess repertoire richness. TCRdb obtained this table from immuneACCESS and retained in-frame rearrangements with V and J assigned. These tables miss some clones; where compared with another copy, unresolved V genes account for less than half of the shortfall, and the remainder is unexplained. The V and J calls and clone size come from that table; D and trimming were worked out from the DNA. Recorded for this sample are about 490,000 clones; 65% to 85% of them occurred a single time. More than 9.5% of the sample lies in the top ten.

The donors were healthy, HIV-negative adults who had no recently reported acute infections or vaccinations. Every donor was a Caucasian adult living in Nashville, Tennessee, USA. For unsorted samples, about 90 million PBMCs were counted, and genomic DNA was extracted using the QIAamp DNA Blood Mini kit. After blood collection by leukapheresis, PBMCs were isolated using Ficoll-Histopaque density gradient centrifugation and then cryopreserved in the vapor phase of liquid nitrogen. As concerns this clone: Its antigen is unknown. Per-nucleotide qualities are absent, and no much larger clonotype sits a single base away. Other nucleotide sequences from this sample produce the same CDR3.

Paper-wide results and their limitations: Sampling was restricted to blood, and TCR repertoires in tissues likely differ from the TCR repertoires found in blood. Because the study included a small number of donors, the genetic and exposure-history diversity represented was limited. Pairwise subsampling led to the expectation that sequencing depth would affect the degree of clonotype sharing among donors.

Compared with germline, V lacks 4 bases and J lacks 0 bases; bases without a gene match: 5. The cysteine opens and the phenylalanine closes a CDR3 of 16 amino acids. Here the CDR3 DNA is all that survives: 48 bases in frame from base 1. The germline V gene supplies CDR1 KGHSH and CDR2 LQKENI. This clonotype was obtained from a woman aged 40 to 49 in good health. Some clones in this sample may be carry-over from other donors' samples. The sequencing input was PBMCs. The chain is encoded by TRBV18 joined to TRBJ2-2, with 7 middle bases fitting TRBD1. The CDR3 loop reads CASSLAGTANTGELFF. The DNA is TGTGCCAGCTCACTCGCAGGGACAGCGAACACCGGGGAGCTGTTTTTT.